This T cell receptor beta chain was retrieved from a study of beta chain features in type 1 diabetes. Every bit of the isolated RNA underwent reverse transcription, so sequencing read expressed TCRB transcripts. The table came from immunoSEQ multiplex PCR; TCRdb's copy has only in-frame clones and leaves some out. This sample has about 900,000 clones, with around a sixth found just once. Sorting gave populations that all exceeded 98% purity. For this clone: Its target is not known.

Trimming pared 1 base from V and 12 bases from J, leaving 7 bases between. CDR3 size: 11 residues. In germline, CDR1 is KGHSH, CDR2 LQKENI. Points from the study as a whole: For Type 1 diabetes patients, all four CD4+ subsets carried TCRB CDR3s that were moderately but significantly shorter.

The chain recombines TRBV18 with TRBJ2-1; TRBD2 is a possible D gene (6 bases). Sequenced: naive CD4+ T cells from blood. This TCR was sampled from a woman aged 18-35 years in good health. CDR3 residues: CASSPLGGQFF. The CDR3 nucleotides read TGTGCCAGCTCACCACTGGGGGGGCAGTTCTTC.